The T cell receptor beta chain described here comes from a study of intratumoral heterogeneity in liver cancer. Broadly, across the study: Across the full roughly 15-patient cohort, most patients were male and a median age of approximately 63 years was recorded. To investigate intratumor heterogeneity, the study integrated RNA-seq, DNA sequencing, TCR-seq and SNP array data drawn from multiple regions of hepatocellular carcinoma specimens. The overall cohort comprised 70 to 75 multiregional samples from about 14 HCC patients, with some 50 tumoral and approximately 20 adjacent nontumoral regions. What the study reported, not specific to this receptor: The authors noted a relatively low number of patients and under-sampled tumor-infiltrating lymphocyte representation as limitations.

Based on the germline V gene, the CDR1 and CDR2 sequences are SGDLS and YYNGEE. Including cysteine and phenylalanine, the CDR3 has 12 amino acids. The kept DNA is CDR3 alone, 36 bases in frame from the first base. V is reduced by 7 bases and J by 8 bases, leaving a spacing of 15 bases between them. Every patient had early-stage hepatocellular carcinoma and received no therapy prior to surgical resection. Sampled areas lacked macroscopic evidence of necrosis or hemorrhage. In a couple of patients, TCR sequencing (ImmunoSeq) was performed on multiple regions. Frozen tissue samples from resection were taken at least 1 cm away from one another. Samples labelled N came from nontumoral liver tissue adjacent to the tumor. Genomic DNA was extracted from bulk tissue using the DNeasy blood and tissue kit. The immunoSEQ assay was used to sequence TCR beta chain CDR3 regions from genomic DNA. Rearranged VDJ segments were amplified with primers that anneal to V and J segments. Per the authors' processing: The ImmunoSeq Analyzer software was used to calculate clonality and richness metrics. To find clones with differing abundance between regions, Fisher's exact test was applied together with a beta-binomial method for extra stringency. TCRdb retrieved this table from immuneACCESS and kept in-frame rearrangements only. Not all clones are present; in checked studies, unresolved V genes account for under half, and no reason is known for the remainder. V, J and clone size are those of that table, while D and trimming were read from the DNA. This sample is represented by roughly 5,700 clones; around 68% of them were singletons. The ten largest clones take up roughly 22% of the sample.

Concerning this clone itself: It lacks a known antigen. The sample holds no much larger clone one base away, and base qualities are not on file.

The rearrangement joined TRBV9 to TRBJ1-2; TRBD1 might be the D gene, on 6 matching bases. This TCR came from a man in his 70s with hepatocellular carcinoma. Sequences were derived from tumor-adjacent normal tissue, sampled before any cancer treatment. The bases are TGTGCCAGCGTGGGGGGGCGCAAAGGCTACACCTTC. It codes for CASVGGRKGYTF.